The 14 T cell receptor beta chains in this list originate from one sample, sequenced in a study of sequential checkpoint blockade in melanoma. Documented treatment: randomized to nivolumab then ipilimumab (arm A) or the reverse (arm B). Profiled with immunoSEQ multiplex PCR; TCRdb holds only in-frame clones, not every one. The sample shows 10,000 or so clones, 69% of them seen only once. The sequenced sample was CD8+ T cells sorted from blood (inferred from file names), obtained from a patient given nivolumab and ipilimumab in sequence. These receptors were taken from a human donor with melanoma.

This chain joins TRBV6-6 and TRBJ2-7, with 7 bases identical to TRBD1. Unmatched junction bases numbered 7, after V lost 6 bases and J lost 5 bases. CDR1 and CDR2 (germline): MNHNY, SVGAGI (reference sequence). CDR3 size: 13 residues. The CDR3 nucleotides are TGTGCCAGCAGCTTACAGGGGTACCACGAGCAGTACTTC. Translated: CASSLQGYHEQYF.

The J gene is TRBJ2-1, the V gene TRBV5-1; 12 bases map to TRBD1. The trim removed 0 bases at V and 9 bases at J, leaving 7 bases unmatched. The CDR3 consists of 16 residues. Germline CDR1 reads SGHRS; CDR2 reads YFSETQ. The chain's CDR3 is CASSLDLGTGGTEQFF. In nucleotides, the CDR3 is TGCGCCAGCAGCTTGGATCTTGGGACAGGGGGCACTGAGCAGTTCTTC.

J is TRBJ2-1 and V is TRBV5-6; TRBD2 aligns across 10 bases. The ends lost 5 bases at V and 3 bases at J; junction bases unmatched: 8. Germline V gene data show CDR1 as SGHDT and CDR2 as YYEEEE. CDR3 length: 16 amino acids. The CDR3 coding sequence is TGTGCCAGCAGTTCCTTTAGCGGGAGGATCTACAATGAGCAGTTCTTC. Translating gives CASSSFSGRIYNEQFF.

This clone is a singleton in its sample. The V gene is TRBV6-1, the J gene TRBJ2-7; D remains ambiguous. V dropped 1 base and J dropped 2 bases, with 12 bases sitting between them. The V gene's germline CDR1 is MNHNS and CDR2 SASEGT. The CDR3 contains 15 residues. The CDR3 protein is CASSEGPGSPYEQYF. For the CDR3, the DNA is TGTGCCAGCAGTGAAGGGCCCGGTAGCCCCTACGAGCAGTACTTC.

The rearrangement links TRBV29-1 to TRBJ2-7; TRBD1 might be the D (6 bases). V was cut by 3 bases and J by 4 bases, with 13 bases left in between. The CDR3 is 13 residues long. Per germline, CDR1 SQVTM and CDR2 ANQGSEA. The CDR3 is CSVEDGRGYEQYF. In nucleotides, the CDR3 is TGCAGCGTTGAGGATGGCAGGGGATACGAGCAGTACTTC.

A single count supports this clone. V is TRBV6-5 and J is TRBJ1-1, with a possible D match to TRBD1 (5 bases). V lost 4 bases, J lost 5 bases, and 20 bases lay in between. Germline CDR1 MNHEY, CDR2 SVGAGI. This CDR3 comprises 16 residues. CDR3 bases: TGTGCCAGCAGTTTCGACCGGGCCGTGGGGGGGACTGAAGCTTTCTTT. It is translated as CASSFDRAVGGTEAFF.

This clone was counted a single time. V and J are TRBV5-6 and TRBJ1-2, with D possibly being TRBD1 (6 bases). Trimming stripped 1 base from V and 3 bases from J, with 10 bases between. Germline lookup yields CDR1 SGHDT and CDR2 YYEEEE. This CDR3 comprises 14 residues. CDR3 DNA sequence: TGTGCCAGCAGCTTGTACAGGGCTCACTATGGCTACACCTTC. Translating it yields CASSLYRAHYGYTF.

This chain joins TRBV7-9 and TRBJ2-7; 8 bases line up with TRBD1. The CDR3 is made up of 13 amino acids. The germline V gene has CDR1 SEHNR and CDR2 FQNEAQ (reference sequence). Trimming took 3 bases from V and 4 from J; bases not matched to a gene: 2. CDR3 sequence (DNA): TGTGCCAGCAGCTTTGGGACAGGTTACGAGCAGTACTTC. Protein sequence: CASSFGTGYEQYF.

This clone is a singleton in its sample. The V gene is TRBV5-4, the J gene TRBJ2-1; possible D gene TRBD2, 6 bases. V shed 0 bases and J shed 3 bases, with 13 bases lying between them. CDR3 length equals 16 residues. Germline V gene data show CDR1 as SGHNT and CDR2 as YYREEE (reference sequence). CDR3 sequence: CASSLGVRENYNEQFF. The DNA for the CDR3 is TGTGCCAGCAGCTTGGGCGTGCGGGAAAACTACAATGAGCAGTTCTTC. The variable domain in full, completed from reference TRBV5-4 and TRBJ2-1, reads ETGVTQSPTHLIKTRGQQVTLRCSSQSGHNTVSWYQQALGQGPQFIFQYYREEENGRGNFPPRFSGLQFPNYSSELNVNALELDDSALYLCASSLGVRENYNEQFFGPGTRLTVL.

The CDR3 region has the DNA TGTGCCAGCAGCGACAGGGGATGGACTGAAGCTTTCTTT. This translates into CASSDRGWTEAFF. The chain combines TRBV6-5 with TRBJ1-1; 8 nucleotides line up with TRBD1. CDR1 MNHEY and CDR2 SVGAGI come from the germline V gene. J lost 5 bases, V lost 6 bases, and 5 bases had no gene match. The length of the CDR3 is 13 residues.

Here the CDR3 reads CASSLGAGEAFF. DNA of the CDR3: TGTGCCAGCAGCTTGGGGGCTGGTGAAGCTTTCTTT. The chain is built from TRBV5-4 and TRBJ1-1; no reliable D call. In germline, CDR1 is SGHNT, CDR2 YYREEE (reference sequence). The V end lost 0 bases, the J end lost 7 bases, and 7 bases lay between the germline ends. CDR3 size: 12 residues.

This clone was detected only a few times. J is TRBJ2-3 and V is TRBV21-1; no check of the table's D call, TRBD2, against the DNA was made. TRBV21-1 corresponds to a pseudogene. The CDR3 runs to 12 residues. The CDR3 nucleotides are TGTGCCACCAGGGCCCGGGATCATACGCAGTATTTT. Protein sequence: CATRARDHTQYF.

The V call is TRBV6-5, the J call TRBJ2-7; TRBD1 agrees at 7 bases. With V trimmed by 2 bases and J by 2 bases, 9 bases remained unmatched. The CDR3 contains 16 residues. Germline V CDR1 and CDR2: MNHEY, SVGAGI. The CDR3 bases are TGTGCCAGCAGTTACAGCACAGGGGTTTTTACCTACGAGCAGTACTTC. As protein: CASSYSTGVFTYEQYF.

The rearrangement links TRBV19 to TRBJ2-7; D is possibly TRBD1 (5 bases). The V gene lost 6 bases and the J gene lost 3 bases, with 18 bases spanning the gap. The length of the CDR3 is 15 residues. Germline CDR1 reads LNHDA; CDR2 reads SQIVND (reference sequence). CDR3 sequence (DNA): TGTGCCAGTAGCCCTCTCGCCGGACACAGCTACGAGCAGTACTTC. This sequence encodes CASSPLAGHSYEQYF.